Listed here are 31 T cell receptor beta chains from one sample, sequenced in a study of cytomegalovirus exposure and HLA in healthy donors. TCRdb's copy holds only in-frame clones and misses some; the assay was immunoSEQ multiplex PCR. This sample has 300,000 to 450,000 clones, with about nine tenths found just once. The sequenced sample consisted of PBMCs. Receptor source: a woman younger than 35 in good health and CMV-seronegative.

CDR3 in amino acids: CASSLGIGGRFEQYF. The CDR3 DNA is TGTGCCAGCAGTTTAGGTATCGGGGGGAGATTTGAGCAGTACTTC. The chain carries TRBV27 and TRBJ2-7; TRBD2 agrees at 7 bases. The V and J ends lost 2 bases and 7 bases, in that order; junction bases with no gene match: 11. Germline V gene data show CDR1 as MNHEY and CDR2 as SMNVEV (reference sequence). This CDR3 is built from 15 residues.

V usage is TRBV5-1 and J usage is TRBJ2-7; TRBD2 matches at 7 bases. Germline CDR1 reads SGHRS; CDR2 reads YFSETQ. With V trimmed by 0 bases and J by 3 bases, 9 bases remained unmatched. The CDR3 length is 16 residues. Here the CDR3 reads CASSLAAAGELYEQYF. DNA for the CDR3: TGCGCCAGCAGCTTGGCGGCTGCGGGGGAACTCTACGAGCAGTACTTC.

The chain combines TRBV30 with TRBJ2-5, with TRBD1 matching over 7 bases. The germline V gene encodes CDR1 GTSNPN and CDR2 SVGIG (reference sequence). The length of the CDR3 is 14 residues. V was clipped by 2 bases and J by 5 bases; unmatched bases: 8. The CDR3 protein is CAWSRKGATETQYF. As DNA, the CDR3 is TGTGCCTGGAGTCGAAAGGGGGCGACGGAGACCCAGTACTTC.

This chain uses TRBV27 with TRBJ2-7; 7 nucleotides line up with TRBD1. The V gene end was trimmed by 3 bases and the J gene end by 2 bases; junction bases not matched to a gene: 4. The CDR3 has 14 residues. Germline assignment: CDR1 MNHEY and CDR2 SMNVEV (reference sequence). CDR3 coding DNA: TGTGCCAGCAGTTTGTACGGGACAGCCTACGAGCAGTACTTC. Residues: CASSLYGTAYEQYF.

Concerning this clone itself: The junction differs from germline at one of its ends, possibly a read error. This sequence joins TRBV2 and TRBJ2-1; 7 bases fit TRBD2. Germline V gives CDR1 SNHLY, CDR2 FYNNEI. CDR3 length equals 16 residues. The CDR3 region is CASSEAGWGLYNEQFF. The DNA for the CDR3 is TGTGCCAGCAGCGAAGCGGGGTGGGGACTCTACAATGAGCAGTTCTTC. Combining the CDR3 with reference TRBV2 and TRBJ2-1 gives the whole variable domain EPEVTQTPSHQVTQMGQEVILRCVPISNHLYFYWYRQILGQKVEFLVSFYNNEISEKSEIFDDQFSVERPDGSNFTLKIRSTKLEDSAMYFCASSEAGWGLYNEQFFGPGTRLTVL.

CDR3 coding DNA: TGTGCCAGCAGCTTAGTTTTTACGCCAGGGGGTGAAAAACTGTTTTTT. Amino acid sequence: CASSLVFTPGGEKLFF. The chain combines TRBV7-2 with TRBJ1-4; TRBD1 matches at 7 bases. V gave up 1 base and J gave up 7 bases; unmatched junction bases: 9. The CDR3 runs to 16 residues. Germline assignment: CDR1 SGHTA and CDR2 FQGNSA.

The J gene is TRBJ2-7, the V gene TRBV7-9, with D possibly TRBD1 on 5 matching bases. Germline values: CDR1 SEHNR, CDR2 FQNEAQ (reference sequence). V shed 5 bases and J shed 7 bases, with 18 bases lying between them. This CDR3 comprises 14 residues. This CDR3 is CASSLGVGLLEQYF. CDR3 in DNA: TGTGCCAGCAGCCTTGGGGTGGGGCTCTTGGAGCAGTACTTC.

This rearrangement joins TRBV9 to TRBJ2-7, with TRBD2 identical over 8 bases. Germline CDR1 is SGDLS and CDR2 is YYNGEE. V shed 0 bases and J 2 bases; nucleotides not matched to a gene: 10. The CDR3 is 17 amino acids. CDR3 coding DNA: TGTGCCAGCAGCGTAGGGACGGGGGGGACCCTCGCCTACGAGCAGTACTTC. It encodes CASSVGTGGTLAYEQYF.

This clone has only a few counts. This chain links TRBV4-1 with TRBJ1-2; 8 nucleotides agree with TRBD1. This CDR3 spans 14 amino acids. Germline CDR1 and CDR2: MGHRA and YSYEKL. Unmatched junction bases numbered 3, after V lost 4 bases and J lost 2 bases. CDR3 nucleotide sequence: TGCGCCAGCAGCCTGGGACAGGACAACTATGGCTACACCTTC. It yields the protein CASSLGQDNYGYTF.

J is TRBJ1-1 and V is TRBV5-6; D unresolved. CDR1 and CDR2 from the germline V gene are SGHDT and YYEEEE. V lost 4 bases and J lost 6, with 13 bases in between. The CDR3 covers 13 residues. The CDR3 here is CASSRAGASEAFF. The CDR3 DNA reads TGTGCCAGCAGCCGGGCGGGTGCTTCTGAAGCTTTCTTT.

The chain joins TRBV28 to TRBJ1-1; no clear D. The ends were cut back, 7 bases at V and 3 bases at J, with 12 bases in the middle. The CDR3 consists of 13 residues. Germline CDR1 and CDR2: MDHEN and SYDVKM. The CDR3 reads CASTSQPDTEAFF. CDR3 in DNA: TGTGCCAGCACATCTCAACCGGACACTGAAGCTTTCTTT.

The table lists this clone with a count of one. The J gene is TRBJ2-1, the V gene TRBV25-1; 8 bases are a match to TRBD2. V gave up 2 bases and J gave up 5 bases; unmatched junction bases: 11. The germline V gene has CDR1 MGHDK and CDR2 SYGVNS. The CDR3 sequence is 17 residues long. The CDR3: CASSEPPGGGDHNEQFF. DNA for the CDR3: TGTGCCAGCAGTGAACCCCCCGGGGGGGGCGACCACAATGAGCAGTTCTTC.

The V gene is TRBV6-5, the J gene TRBJ2-7; 8 bases match TRBD1. With V trimmed by 6 bases and J by 3 bases, 10 bases remained unmatched. The germline V gene encodes CDR1 MNHEY and CDR2 SVGAGI. The CDR3 runs to 15 residues. This chain's CDR3 is CASSTKGQENYEQYF. The CDR3 DNA reads TGTGCCAGCAGCACAAAGGGACAGGAGAACTACGAGCAGTACTTC.

The chain combines TRBV5-4 with TRBJ1-1, with 9 bases identical to TRBD1. CDR3 size: 14 residues. Trimming removed 4 bases from V and 7 bases from J; junction bases left unmatched: 8. CDR1 SGHNT and CDR2 YYREEE come from the germline V gene (reference sequence). CDR3 amino acids: CASSLWTGANEAFF. CDR3 nucleotides: TGTGCCAGCAGCCTATGGACAGGGGCAAATGAAGCTTTCTTT. The variable domain in full, completed from reference TRBV5-4 and TRBJ1-1, reads ETGVTQSPTHLIKTRGQQVTLRCSSQSGHNTVSWYQQALGQGPQFIFQYYREEENGRGNFPPRFSGLQFPNYSSELNVNALELDDSALYLCASSLWTGANEAFFGQGTRLTVV.

The chain links TRBV5-1 to TRBJ2-3; 9 nucleotides agree with TRBD1. The germline V gene encodes CDR1 SGHRS and CDR2 YFSETQ. V was clipped by 4 bases and J by 4 bases; unmatched bases: 7. The CDR3 runs to 15 residues. The CDR3 protein is CASSLVGQGADTQYF. The CDR3, as DNA: TGCGCCAGCAGCCTGGTGGGACAGGGCGCAGATACGCAGTATTTT.

The V gene is TRBV28, the J gene TRBJ2-2, with D perhaps TRBD1 (5 bases). V lost 5 bases and J 8 bases, leaving 6 bases between the germline ends. Germline values: CDR1 MDHEN, CDR2 SYDVKM. The CDR3 consists of 11 residues. In DNA form, the CDR3 reads TGTGCCAGCAGTCACAGGGGGGAGCTGTTTTTT. It yields the protein CASSHRGELFF.

The chain employs TRBV9 and TRBJ2-3, with 8 bases fitting TRBD2. The V gene end was trimmed by 4 bases and the J gene end by 2 bases; junction bases not matched to a gene: 12. The CDR3 is 17 residues long. Looked up from germline, CDR1 is SGDLS and CDR2 is YYNGEE. This CDR3 is CASSSGAGALLTDTQYF. CDR3 nucleotides: TGTGCCAGCAGCTCTGGAGCGGGGGCCTTACTCACAGATACGCAGTATTTT.

The rearrangement uses TRBV28 and TRBJ2-7; D possibly corresponds to TRBD2 (5 bases). The CDR3 totals 15 residues. CDR1 is MDHEN and CDR2 is SYDVKM in the germline V gene. The V and J ends lost 6 bases and 6 bases respectively, with 21 bases between them. This CDR3 is CASSPKEVREIEQYF. The CDR3, as DNA: TGTGCCAGCAGCCCCAAAGAGGTGAGGGAGATCGAGCAGTACTTC.

The CDR3 is CASSSTGKLFF. The CDR3 DNA sequence: TGTGCCAGCAGCTCGACAGGGAAACTGTTTTTT. V gene TRBV27 combines with J gene TRBJ1-4; TRBD1 matches 7 bases. The CDR3 totals 11 residues. The J segment lost 11 bases and the V segment lost 6 bases, leaving 3 bases of the junction unmatched. Germline V gene lookup returns CDR1 MNHEY and CDR2 SMNVEV (reference sequence).

V gene TRBV18 combines with J gene TRBJ2-7; D perhaps matches TRBD2 (6 bases). V lost 2 bases, J lost 0 bases, and 17 bases lay in between. Germline V gene sequence: CDR1 KGHSH, CDR2 LQKENI. The CDR3 spans 17 residues. CDR3 sequence reads: CASSPVAGPLSSYEQYF. The CDR3 coding sequence is TGTGCCAGCTCACCAGTCGCGGGGCCCCTGAGCTCCTACGAGCAGTACTTC. The variable domain in full, completed from reference TRBV18 and TRBJ2-7, reads NAGVMQNPRHLVRRRGQEARLRCSPMKGHSHVYWYRQLPEEGLKFMVYLQKENIIDESGMPKERFSAEFPKEGPSILRIQQVVRGDSAAYFCASSPVAGPLSSYEQYFGPGTRLTVT.

The V gene is TRBV30, the J gene TRBJ1-4; 7 bases map to TRBD1. The trim removed 5 bases at V and 8 bases at J, leaving 11 bases unmatched. Per the germline V gene, CDR1 is GTSNPN and CDR2 is SVGIG (reference sequence). The CDR3 runs to 14 residues. The DNA of the CDR3 is TGTGCCTGGGAGAGAGGGACAGCGAAGGAAAAACTGTTTTTT. Amino acid sequence: CAWERGTAKEKLFF.

The rearrangement uses TRBV27 and TRBJ2-1; 7 bases map to TRBD2. Trimming took 5 bases from V and 0 from J; bases not matched to a gene: 10. Germline V gene sequence: CDR1 MNHEY, CDR2 SMNVEV (reference sequence). The CDR3 has 17 residues. CDR3 in DNA: TGTGCCAGCAGTCAAACGCTAGCGGTGAGCTCCTACAATGAGCAGTTCTTC. It translates to CASSQTLAVSSYNEQFF.

The chain carries TRBV27 and TRBJ2-2; D possibly corresponds to TRBD1 (5 bases). Germline CDR1 reads MNHEY; CDR2 reads SMNVEV (reference sequence). The CDR3 length is 15 residues. Trimming removed 3 bases from V and 4 bases from J, with 12 bases in between. CDR3 bases: TGTGCCAGCAGTTTGAAACAGGTGCCCACCGGGGAGCTGTTTTTT. Translating it yields CASSLKQVPTGELFF.

The chain has TRBV28 and TRBJ1-3; D is perhaps TRBD1 (5 bases). Germline V gene sequence: CDR1 MDHEN, CDR2 SYDVKM. The CDR3 has 14 amino acids. The V and J ends lost 3 bases and 4 bases respectively, with 10 bases between them. CDR3 sequence (DNA): TGTGCCAGCAGTTTGTATAAGGGGGGAAACACCATATATTTT. Translating gives CASSLYKGGNTIYF.

The V call is TRBV15, the J call TRBJ2-7; D is perhaps TRBD2 (6 bases). This CDR3 spans 16 amino acids. V was cut by 0 bases and J by 7 bases, with 19 bases left in between. Germline V gives CDR1 LNHNV, CDR2 YYDKDF (reference sequence). CDR3 nucleotide sequence: TGTGCCACCAGCAGAGACCTAGCGTCGGGTAGTTGGGAGCAGTACTTC. Translating gives CATSRDLASGSWEQYF.

This clone was observed once. The rearrangement uses TRBV18 and TRBJ2-7, with 7 bases lining up with TRBD1. Per germline, CDR1 KGHSH and CDR2 LQKENI. The CDR3 contains 14 residues. Germline trimming cut 3 bases from V and 0 bases from J; bases unmatched to any gene: 2. The CDR3 sequence: CASSPGTVSYEQYF. In DNA form, the CDR3 reads TGTGCCAGCTCACCGGGGACAGTCTCCTACGAGCAGTACTTC.

This chain links TRBV28 with TRBJ1-2; no reliable D call. The CDR3 is 13 residues long. The germline V gene encodes CDR1 MDHEN and CDR2 SYDVKM. V was shortened by 1 base and J by 8 bases, with 11 bases between the two germline ends. The CDR3 region is CASSLYGKRGYTF. As DNA, the CDR3 is TGTGCCAGCAGTTTATACGGGAAACGCGGCTACACCTTC.

The chain has TRBV5-6 and TRBJ2-7; TRBD1 matches at 7 bases. The V gene end was trimmed by 5 bases and the J gene end by 9 bases; junction bases not matched to a gene: 11. The CDR3 loop spans 13 amino acids. Germline V gene data show CDR1 as SGHDT and CDR2 as YYEEEE. The CDR3 DNA reads TGTGCCAGCAGTACGGGACAGTCCCTCGGGCAGTACTTC. It translates to CASSTGQSLGQYF.

The rearrangement uses TRBV5-5 and TRBJ2-3; D remains ambiguous. Trimming took off 4 bases at V and 3 bases at J, with 6 bases between the two ends. The CDR3 length is 12 residues. The germline V gene has CDR1 SGHKS and CDR2 YYEKEE (reference sequence). In DNA, the CDR3 is TGTGCCAGCAGCCGAGTGACAGATACGCAGTATTTT. Encoded protein: CASSRVTDTQYF.

V is TRBV6-1 and J is TRBJ2-1, with D maybe TRBD1 (5 bases). This CDR3 has 15 amino acids. The V end lost 2 bases, the J end lost 1 base, and 9 bases lay between the germline ends. Germline assignment: CDR1 MNHNS and CDR2 SASEGT. CDR3 sequence: CASSEQGPSYNEQFF. Written as DNA, the CDR3 is TGTGCCAGCAGTGAACAGGGTCCTTCCTACAATGAGCAGTTCTTC.

Worth noting for this clone: This specimen includes other DNA sequences encoding the same CDR3. This sequence joins TRBV30 and TRBJ1-2; D is possibly TRBD1 (5 bases). In germline, CDR1 is GTSNPN, CDR2 SVGIG (reference sequence). The V gene lost 3 bases and the J gene lost 7 bases, with 18 bases spanning the gap. The CDR3 is made up of 14 amino acids. Here the CDR3 reads CAWRGGGSVGGYTF. The CDR3 DNA sequence: TGTGCCTGGAGGGGGGGAGGGTCAGTAGGTGGCTACACCTTC.